Below, 6 T cell receptor beta chains from the same sample are listed, as sequenced in a study of OX40 agonist ivuxolimab in advanced cancers. The data were produced by immunoSEQ multiplex PCR, yet TCRdb's version contains in-frame clones alone and is incomplete. This sample has more than 45,000 clones, with approximately 80% found just once. This material consisted of CD4+ or CD8+ T cells sorted from blood, taken in a trial of the OX40 agonist ivuxolimab. These receptors were collected from an adult with an advanced solid tumor such as melanoma, head and neck, liver or kidney cancer.

The J gene is TRBJ1-4, the V gene TRBV10-2; D gene ambiguous. The CDR3 spans 15 residues. V was shortened by 0 bases and J by 3 bases, with 8 bases between the two germline ends. CDR1 and CDR2 from the germline V gene are WSHSY and SAAADI. The CDR3 DNA reads TGCGCCAGCAGTGAGTCTCAGGATCCTAATGAAAAACTGTTTTTT. Translated, it gives CASSESQDPNEKLFF.

The chain couples TRBV18 to TRBJ1-3; D is unclear. Germline values: CDR1 KGHSH, CDR2 LQKENI. Trimming stripped 4 bases from V and 11 bases from J, with 21 bases between. This CDR3 spans 15 amino acids. DNA of the CDR3: TGTGCCAGCTCACTCCCCTCTGACGCGTGGCGAGCCATATATTTT. Protein product: CASSLPSDAWRAIYF.

The chain links TRBV5-1 to TRBJ2-5; 9 bases are shared with TRBD2. This CDR3 has 15 amino acids. Unmatched junction bases numbered 3, after V lost 3 bases and J lost 0 bases. The germline CDR1 and CDR2 sequences are SGHRS and YFSETQ. CDR3 sequence (DNA): TGCGCCAGCAGCTCTACTAGCGGGTACCAAGAGACCCAGTACTTC. It translates to CASSSTSGYQETQYF.

The V and J genes are TRBV5-4 and TRBJ2-6; 12 bases agree with TRBD1. The CDR3 spans 18 residues. Germline assignment: CDR1 SGHNT and CDR2 YYREEE (reference sequence). J was trimmed by 4 bases and V by 3 bases; bases with no gene match: 8. CDR3 residues: CASSSPGQGASGANVLTF. CDR3 coding DNA: TGTGCCAGCAGCTCACCGGGACAGGGGGCGTCCGGGGCCAACGTCCTGACTTTC.

The gene calls are TRBV7-8 and TRBJ2-1, with unresolved D. The CDR3 has 14 residues. The ends were cut back, 0 bases at V and 10 bases at J, with 13 bases in the middle. CDR1 SGHVS and CDR2 FQNEAQ come from the germline V gene. The CDR3 reads CASSLASLGSEQFF. CDR3 DNA sequence: TGTGCCAGCAGCTTAGCGAGCCTAGGAAGCGAGCAGTTCTTC.

The chain links TRBV12-5 to TRBJ2-1, with TRBD1 as a possible D gene (6 bases). Germline lookup yields CDR1 LGHNT and CDR2 FRNRAP. The CDR3 covers 17 residues. V gave up 2 bases and J gave up 1 base, with 15 bases separating them. The CDR3 here is CASGLPRTGPSYNEQFF. The CDR3 DNA reads TGTGCTAGTGGTTTGCCGAGAACAGGGCCTTCCTACAATGAGCAGTTCTTC.